The source of this T cell receptor beta chain is a study of T cells after yellow fever vaccination. Findings of the study overall: Relatively few clonotypes were ones that appeared in both CD4 and CD8 compartments.

The CDR3 spans 19 residues. Trimming at V came to 1 base and at J to 6 bases, leaving 12 bases not matched to a gene. Germline loops: CDR1 SGDLS, CDR2 YYNGEE. This clonotype was detected ten times or more. Its specificity is not known. TCRdb passed the 5' RACE reads through MiXCR, listing each CDR3 protein once. The sample yields some 63,000 distinct CDR3 sequences, 7.4% seen once. This clonotype was sampled from a man aged 30 to 39 who received the YFV17D yellow fever vaccine. V is TRBV9 and J is TRBJ2-1; TRBD2 aligns across 14 bases. This specimen was CD8+ T cells sorted from PBMCs, taken 15 days after the yellow fever booster vaccination. CDR3 in DNA: TGTGCCAGCAGCGTACTACTCCGTGGACTAGCGGGAGGTAGCAATGAGCAGTTCTTC. Translated: CASSVLLRGLAGGSNEQFF.